Shown below are 26 T cell receptor beta chains from a single sample sequenced in a study of blood T cells in healthy people across ages. A second PCR of 7 to 11 cycles used a sample-barcoded 5' primer and a J-beta primer mix. Using its own MiXCR run on the 5' RACE reads, TCRdb lists one record per CDR3 protein. The table shows 550,000 to 800,000 distinct CDR3 sequences, with around 21% occurring only once. Sequencing was carried out using blood. These receptors all stem from a man in his 70s in good health.

The chain joins TRBV10-3 to TRBJ2-6; a weak D match, TRBD1 (5 bases). V gave up 6 bases and J gave up 4 bases, with 10 bases separating them. Per the germline V gene, CDR1 is ENHRY and CDR2 is SYGVKD. The CDR3 totals 14 residues. The CDR3 region is CAISQGDGANVLTF. CDR3 DNA sequence: TGTGCCATCAGCCAGGGCGACGGGGCCAACGTCCTGACTTTC.

There are a few counts of this clonotype. This chain uses TRBV5-1 with TRBJ2-1; 9 bases are shared with TRBD2. J was trimmed by 2 bases and V by 1 base; bases with no gene match: 7. Germline CDR1 SGHRS, CDR2 YFSETQ. This CDR3 spans 17 amino acids. The CDR3 nucleotides are TGCGCCAGCAGCTTGAAGGTAGCGGGAGCAGCCTACAATGAGCAGTTCTTC. Translating it yields CASSLKVAGAAYNEQFF.

This clonotype was counted only a few times. The CDR3 DNA follows: TGCGCCAGCAGCTTAGGGGGTGGGCAGGAAGAGACCCAGTACTTC. Its protein is CASSLGGGQEETQYF. The V gene is TRBV5-1, the J gene TRBJ2-5; D perhaps matches TRBD1 (6 bases). The V and J ends lost 2 bases and 3 bases respectively, with 14 bases between them. Per germline, CDR1 SGHRS and CDR2 YFSETQ. There are 15 residues in the CDR3.

This clonotype was observed a handful of times. The chain couples TRBV18 to TRBJ2-1, with D perhaps TRBD2 (5 bases). Germline assignment: CDR1 KGHSH and CDR2 LQKENI. The CDR3 length is 14 residues. V was pared by 5 bases and J by 4 bases, with 12 bases between. CDR3 in amino acids: CASSGFAGYNEQFF. DNA of the CDR3: TGTGCCAGCTCAGGCTTTGCGGGTTACAATGAGCAGTTCTTC.

The V call is TRBV4-1, the J call TRBJ2-5; 8 bases fit TRBD2. The CDR3 runs to 15 residues. J was trimmed by 1 base and V by 1 base; bases with no gene match: 2. The germline gives CDR1 MGHRA, CDR2 YSYEKL. The CDR3 DNA reads TGCGCCAGCAGCCAAGGCGGACTAGCCCAAGAGACCCAGTACTTC. Its translation: CASSQGGLAQETQYF.

The rearrangement links TRBV30 to TRBJ2-1, with 12 bases aligning to TRBD2. The germline CDR1 and CDR2 sequences are GTSNPN and SVGIG (reference sequence). The CDR3 runs 17 residues. Trimming cost V 0 bases and J 2 bases; bases outside gene matches: 5. CDR3 residues: CAWSVSWTSGTYNEQFF. DNA of the CDR3: TGTGCCTGGAGTGTATCCTGGACTAGCGGGACCTACAATGAGCAGTTCTTC.

In its sample, this clonotype was seen a few times. The chain carries TRBV7-9 and TRBJ2-2; D uncertain. Germline-derived CDR1 and CDR2 are SEHNR and FQNEAQ (reference sequence). This CDR3 comprises 14 residues. Trimming took off 5 bases at V and 4 bases at J, with 11 bases between the two ends. The CDR3 nucleotides read TGTGCCAGCAGCCATCGGACGGTCACCGGGGAGCTGTTTTTT. Encoded protein: CASSHRTVTGELFF.

This clonotype was counted between two and nine times. This chain joins TRBV7-2 and TRBJ1-6, with D possibly matching TRBD1 (6 bases). V was cut by 5 bases and J by 9 bases, with 11 bases left in between. The CDR3 has 13 amino acids. CDR1 and CDR2 (germline): SGHTA, FQGNSA. In DNA, the CDR3 is TGTGCCAGCAGCCTACCGACAGGTTCACCCCTCCACTTT. This gives the protein CASSLPTGSPLHF. Together with reference TRBV7-2 and TRBJ1-6, the CDR3 gives the full variable domain: GAGVSQSPSNKVTEKGKDVELRCDPISGHTALYWYRQSLGQGLEFLIYFQGNSAPDKSGLPSDRFSAERTGGSVSTLTIQRTQQEDSAVYLCASSLPTGSPLHFGNGTRLTVT.

The rearrangement links TRBV2 to TRBJ1-1, with unresolved D. CDR3 size: 13 residues. V was trimmed by 6 bases and J by 0 bases, leaving 8 bases between them. Germline loops: CDR1 SNHLY, CDR2 FYNNEI. CDR3: CASRLTLNTEAFF. In DNA form, the CDR3 reads TGTGCCAGCAGGTTGACATTGAACACTGAAGCTTTCTTT.

This chain joins TRBV12-3 or TRBV12-4 and TRBJ1-6; D unresolved. The CDR3 length is 13 residues. The V gene lost 6 bases and the J gene lost 8 bases, with 11 bases spanning the gap. The CDR3 region is CASSLREYSPLHF. CDR3 sequence (DNA): TGTGCCAGCAGCCTGAGGGAATATTCACCCCTCCACTTT.

The table lists this clonotype with a few counts. This chain uses TRBV4-3 with TRBJ2-1; D is possibly TRBD2 (6 bases). The CDR3 loop spans 15 amino acids. Trimming removed 1 base from V and 4 bases from J, with 11 bases in between. Germline CDR1 reads LGHNA; CDR2 reads YSLEER. The CDR3 DNA is TGCGCCAGCAGCCAAGTGGGGGACTTGTACAATGAGCAGTTCTTC. The encoded protein is CASSQVGDLYNEQFF.

This clonotype has just a few counts. This chain uses TRBV20-1 with TRBJ2-4, with D perhaps matching TRBD1 (5 bases). Germline V gene sequence: CDR1 DFQATT, CDR2 SNEGSKA (reference sequence). The ends were cut back, 0 bases at V and 6 bases at J, with 18 bases in the middle. This CDR3 contains 16 residues. This CDR3 reads CSARDILGGAVNIQYF. Written as DNA, the CDR3 is TGCAGTGCTAGAGATATCCTGGGTGGGGCCGTAAACATTCAGTACTTC.

The chain combines TRBV3-1 with TRBJ2-5; D is uncertain. The DNA end favors TRBJ2-7, so the J call may be wrong. The germline V gene encodes CDR1 LGHDT and CDR2 YNNKEL (reference sequence). The CDR3 totals 12 residues. The CDR3 bases are TGTGCCAGCAGCCAAGGGGCGGTCGAGCAGTACTTC. It encodes CASSQGAVEQYF.

This clonotype showed up just a few times. The J gene is TRBJ2-7, the V gene TRBV7-9; D may correspond to TRBD1 or TRBD2 (6 bases each). Germline CDR1 reads SEHNR; CDR2 reads FQNEAQ (reference sequence). V shed 1 base and J shed 4 bases, with 17 bases lying between them. CDR3 size: 16 residues. The CDR3 DNA sequence: TGTGCCAGCAGCTTAGAATACGGGGGCTCTCCGTACGAGCAGTACTTC. It yields the protein CASSLEYGGSPYEQYF.

This clonotype was counted a few times. The chain is built from TRBV5-1 and TRBJ2-1; a possible D gene is TRBD2 (5 bases). The CDR3 runs 15 residues. Trimming stripped 2 bases from V and 6 bases from J, with 15 bases between. Germline V CDR1 and CDR2: SGHRS, YFSETQ. The DNA for the CDR3 is TGCGCCAGCAGCTTCGAAGGGAGAGGTTCCAATGAGCAGTTCTTC. Its translation: CASSFEGRGSNEQFF.

This clonotype was picked up a small number of times. This rearrangement joins TRBV20-1 to TRBJ2-5; possible D gene TRBD2, 5 bases. The J call may be wrong; the DNA end is better matched by TRBJ2-7. The CDR3 is 15 residues long. Germline assignment: CDR1 DFQATT and CDR2 SNEGSKA (reference sequence). CDR3 DNA: TGCAGTGCTAGAGACCGGCGCGGGCAAGCCTACGAGCAGTACTTC. It encodes CSARDRRGQAYEQYF.

DNA for the CDR3: TGTGCCATCGGGGGCCCCAAAGGCAATCAGCCCCAGCATTTT. It yields the protein CAIGGPKGNQPQHF. The chain uses TRBV28 and TRBJ1-5, with D perhaps matching TRBD1 (6 bases). Trimming left V 10 bases short and J 2 bases short, with 15 bases between. CDR3 length: 14 residues. CDR1 and CDR2 from the germline V gene are MDHEN and SYDVKM.

This clonotype showed up just a few times. The chain links TRBV7-3 to TRBJ1-5; D gene unclear. Trimming took 3 bases from V and 2 from J, leaving 11 bases between them. Germline V gene lookup returns CDR1 SGHTA and CDR2 FQGTGA. This CDR3 is built from 15 residues. The CDR3 DNA sequence: TGTGCCAGCAGCTTGGTGCGAAACCGCAATCAGCCCCAGCATTTT. Residues: CASSLVRNRNQPQHF.

This clonotype was seen a handful of times. The chain employs TRBV7-2 and TRBJ2-4; 7 bases align to TRBD1. Germline V gene sequence: CDR1 SGHTA, CDR2 FQGNSA. The CDR3 length is 16 residues. Germline trimming cut 5 bases from V and 1 base from J; bases unmatched to any gene: 8. CDR3 protein: CASSPKGASAKNIQYF. CDR3 coding DNA: TGTGCCAGCAGCCCAAAGGGGGCTTCGGCCAAAAACATTCAGTACTTC.

This clonotype has just one count. Being one base from a much bigger clone, this may be a read error. The chain is built from TRBV5-1 and TRBJ2-7; D may be TRBD2 (6 bases). Germline V gene sequence: CDR1 SGHRS, CDR2 YFSETQ. This CDR3 contains 13 residues. CDR3 coding DNA: TGCGCCAGCAGCAGGGACTTAATCTACGAGCGGTACTTC. Residues: CASSRDLIYERYF. Filled out from reference TRBV5-1 and TRBJ2-7, the complete variable domain reads KAGVTQTPRYLIKTRGQQVTLSCSPISGHRSVSWYQQTPGQGLQFLFEYFSETQRNKGNFPGRFSGRQFSNSRSEMNVSTLELGDSALYLCASSRDLIYERYFGPGTRLTVT.

The chain employs TRBV5-8 and TRBJ1-2, with TRBD1 identical over 9 bases. The CDR3 spans 15 residues. Per germline, CDR1 SGHTS and CDR2 YDEGEE. V lost 2 bases to trimming and J lost 4 bases; unmatched junction nucleotides: 6. CDR3 DNA sequence: TGTGCCAGCAGCTTAGGACAGGGGACAGTCTATGGCTACACCTTC. It is translated as CASSLGQGTVYGYTF.

The table lists this clonotype with a few counts. J is TRBJ2-7 and V is TRBV3-1; 8 bases are a match to TRBD1. Germline loops: CDR1 LGHDT, CDR2 YNNKEL (reference sequence). Losses at the gene ends were 4 bases for V and 9 bases for J; bases not matched to a gene: 8. The CDR3 consists of 13 residues. In DNA, the CDR3 is TGTGCCAGCAGCCTCATGGACAGGGCGTTGCAGTACTTC. Residues: CASSLMDRALQYF.

This clonotype was seen ten or more times. V is TRBV7-8 and J is TRBJ1-4, with unresolved D. The CDR3 loop spans 12 amino acids. The germline V and J ends were trimmed by 8 bases and 1 base, with 5 bases remaining between them. Germline-derived CDR1 and CDR2 are SGHVS and FQNEAQ. The CDR3 DNA is TGTGCCAGCGGCAGAACTAATGAAAAACTGTTTTTT. This sequence encodes CASGRTNEKLFF. The full variable domain, its missing parts supplied by reference TRBV7-8 and TRBJ1-4, is GAGVSQSPRYKVAKRGQDVALRCDPISGHVSLFWYQQALGQGPEFLTYFQNEAQLDKSGLPSDRFFAERPEGSVSTLKIQRTQQEDSAVYLCASGRTNEKLFFGSGTQLSVL.

The J gene is TRBJ1-1, the V gene TRBV29-1; 9 bases map to TRBD1. Germline trimming cut 8 bases from V and 3 bases from J; bases unmatched to any gene: 7. Germline assignment: CDR1 SQVTM and CDR2 ANQGSEA. The CDR3 loop spans 13 amino acids. CDR3 in DNA: TGCAGCACTCCCGGGACAGGGTACACTGAAGCTTTCTTT. As protein: CSTPGTGYTEAFF.

This rearrangement joins TRBV3-1 to TRBJ2-7; D not certain. Germline V gene sequence: CDR1 LGHDT, CDR2 YNNKEL (reference sequence). The CDR3 has 13 residues. Between the trimmed V and J ends, which lost 6 bases and 0 bases, there was a span of 9 bases. The CDR3 loop is CASRNMASYEQYF. The CDR3 DNA follows: TGTGCCAGCAGGAACATGGCCTCCTACGAGCAGTACTTC.

This clonotype was counted a few times. The chain uses TRBV15 and TRBJ1-5, with D possibly matching TRBD1 (5 bases). Trimming left V 1 base short and J 3 bases short, with 10 bases between. The CDR3 runs to 15 residues. From germline, CDR1 is LNHNV and CDR2 YYDKDF (reference sequence). The CDR3 DNA reads as TGTGCCACCAGCAGAGGGGGGGGAATCAATCAGCCCCAGCATTTT. As protein: CATSRGGGINQPQHF. The full variable domain, completed using reference TRBV15 and TRBJ1-5, is DAMVIQNPRYQVTQFGKPVTLSCSQTLNHNVMYWYQQKSSQAPKLLFHYYDKDFNNEADTPDNFQSRRPNTSFCFLDIRSPGLGDTAMYLCATSRGGGINQPQHFGDGTRLSIL.